What follows are 4 T cell receptor beta chains derived from one specimen sequenced in a study of T cell repertoires in ileal Crohn's disease. Produced via immunoSEQ multiplex PCR; TCRdb's table is partial and in-frame only. Among several thousand clones listed, roughly 84% were seen once. Sequenced input: ileal tissue. The source is an adult with Crohn's disease.

V usage is TRBV27 and J usage is TRBJ2-3; 11 nucleotides line up with TRBD2. This CDR3 is built from 17 residues. CDR1 is MNHEY, CDR2 SMNVEV, per germline (reference sequence). V was clipped by 3 bases and J by 3 bases; unmatched bases: 8. The CDR3 loop reads CASSFILAGGPTDTQYF. DNA for the CDR3: TGTGCCAGCAGTTTTATCTTAGCGGGAGGGCCAACAGATACGCAGTATTTT.

The chain has TRBV27 and TRBJ2-4; D remains unclear. Germline V gene lookup returns CDR1 MNHEY and CDR2 SMNVEV (reference sequence). Deletions cut 8 bases from V and 5 bases from J, with 4 bases between. The CDR3 contains 10 residues. CDR3 DNA sequence: TGTGCCAGCGGAGAAAACATTCAGTACTTC. Translation: CASGENIQYF.

This chain joins TRBV7-3 and TRBJ2-2; tentative D call: TRBD2 (5 bases). Germline values: CDR1 SGHTA, CDR2 FQGTGA. V gave up 4 bases and J gave up 5 bases, with 14 bases separating them. This CDR3 region has 15 residues. The chain's CDR3 is CASSSRTGNTGELFF. CDR3 bases: TGTGCCAGCAGCTCTCGGACTGGTAATACCGGGGAGCTGTTTTTT.

The rearrangement links TRBV5-4 to TRBJ1-4, with 8 bases aligning to TRBD1. The germline gives CDR1 SGHNT, CDR2 YYREEE (reference sequence). The CDR3 has 17 residues. After removal of 4 bases from V and 1 base from J, the junction contained 9 bases not matched to a gene. For the CDR3, the DNA is TGTGCCAGCAGCCCCATGACAGGGACAGGAACTAATGAAAAACTGTTTTTT. Translation: CASSPMTGTGTNEKLFF.